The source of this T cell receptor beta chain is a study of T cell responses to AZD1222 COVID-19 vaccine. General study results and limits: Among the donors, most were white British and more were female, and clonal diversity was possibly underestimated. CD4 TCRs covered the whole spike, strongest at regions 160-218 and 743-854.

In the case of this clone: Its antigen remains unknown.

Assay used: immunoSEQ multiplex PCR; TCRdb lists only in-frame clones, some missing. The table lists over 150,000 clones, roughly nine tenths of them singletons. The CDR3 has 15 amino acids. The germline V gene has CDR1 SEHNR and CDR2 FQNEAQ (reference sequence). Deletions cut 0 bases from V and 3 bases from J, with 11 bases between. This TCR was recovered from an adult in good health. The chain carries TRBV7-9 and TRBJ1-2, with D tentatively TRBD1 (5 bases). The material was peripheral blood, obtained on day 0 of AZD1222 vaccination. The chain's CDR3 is CASSLAPGTDYGYTF. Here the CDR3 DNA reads TGTGCCAGCAGCTTAGCTCCAGGGACGGACTATGGCTACACCTTC.